In this sample, the clone carrying this TCR beta chain turned up a few times. These data come from a study of T-cell reconstitution after alpha-beta-depleted transplantation in children. V was trimmed by 0 bases and J by 4 bases, leaving 12 bases between them. Germline V gene lookup returns CDR1 LGHNA and CDR2 YSLEER. CDR3 length equals 15 residues. Unique molecular identifiers were built into the TCRbeta library. TCRdb fed the PCR reads into MiXCR, producing one record per CDR3 protein. The sample lists a few hundred thousand distinct CDR3 sequences, 10% to 15% occurring once. This chain uses TRBV4-3 with TRBJ1-1, with D uncertain. The TCR sequence derives from a human donor who donated a stem cell graft to a child with Fanconi anemia. Here the sequenced sample was PBMCs, taken from the stem cell graft. CDR3 region: CASSQDFLGGTEAFF. The CDR3 bases are TGCGCCAGCAGCCAAGATTTCCTGGGTGGCACTGAAGCTTTCTTT.